This TCR beta chain was recorded in a study of T cell repertoires in cytomegalovirus infection (dated by TCRdb to the late 2010s). A note on the overall study: Recently identified HLA-C-restricted CMV epitopes, whose presentation resists viral immunomodulation, were targeted by peptide stimulations together with well-studied HLA-B-restricted epitopes. Donor HLA type was relevant to the analysis, because carriage of CMV infection together with the matching HLA type was indicated by public TCR beta signatures.

Paper-wide results and their limitations: The ex vivo response was dominated by HLA-C-restricted CMV-specific TCR beta clonotypes, which also provided the single most frequent clonotype in two of eight donors. Cumulative frequency of public TCR beta family members discriminated carriers of CMV infection plus the relevant HLA type in this cohort and an independent approximately 370-donor cohort.

This clonotype was observed many times. Which antigen it targets is not known. Per-nucleotide qualities are absent, and no much larger clonotype sits a single base away. V sheds 4 bases and J sheds 5 bases, leaving 6 bases between their ends. The CDR3 contains 12 residues, cysteine and phenylalanine counted. Only the CDR3 DNA stays, 36 bases, in frame from base 1. The sample's treatment or condition, from its label and the paper: in vitro stimulation with specific CMV peptide epitopes to enrich CMV-specific T cells. These reads were obtained on an Illumina HiSeq 1500. TCRdb trimmed the raw reads at Q25, called clones with MiXCR and kept productive beta chains. Identical CDR3 protein sequences are pooled into one entry, listed with their most common genes and DNA. The sample has fewer than 900,000 distinct CDR3 sequences on record, 25% to 35% of them singletons. Around 13% of the sample goes to the ten largest clones.

The sequencing used cultured CD8+ T cells from PBMCs, collected from culture after CMV antigen stimulation. Recombination connected TRBV12-3 or TRBV12-4 to TRBJ2-1; perhaps TRBD2 is the D gene, with 5 bases matching. This clonotype was sampled from a human donor in good health (CMV status not recorded). Some clones in this sample may be carry-over from other donors' samples. Here is the DNA: TGTGCCAGCAGTTGGACTGACAATGAGCAGTTCTTC. It translates as CASSWTDNEQFF.